This T cell receptor (beta chain) derives from a study of blood T cell repertoires in COVID-19. Study-level information: PBMCs, B-cell-depleted T cells, or T cells were the source of the cDNA or gDNA that made up the material.

Authors' data handling: Amplified reference gene primers provided the basis for estimating nucleated cell counts. The assay was immunoSEQ multiplex PCR, and TCRdb's table has in-frame clones only and misses some. V and J calls and clone size are copied from that table; D and trimming were computed from the DNA. The repertoire consists of fewer than 350,000 clones, with approximately 89% occurring once and the leading ten covering 3.9%. It was during active infection that Seattle patients were enrolled and then longitudinally followed. Sequenced: peripheral blood. This receptor was taken from a woman in her sixties or seventies with COVID-19, enrolled during active disease.

Here the CDR3 reads CASSSMGGDEQYF. In nucleotides, the CDR3 is TGCGCCAGCAGCTCTATGGGGGGGGACGAGCAGTACTTC. The chain links TRBV5-1 to TRBJ2-7; 7 bases are shared with TRBD2. From germline, CDR1 is SGHRS and CDR2 YFSETQ. The V and J ends lost 3 bases and 5 bases, in that order; junction bases with no gene match: 5. CDR3 size: 13 residues.